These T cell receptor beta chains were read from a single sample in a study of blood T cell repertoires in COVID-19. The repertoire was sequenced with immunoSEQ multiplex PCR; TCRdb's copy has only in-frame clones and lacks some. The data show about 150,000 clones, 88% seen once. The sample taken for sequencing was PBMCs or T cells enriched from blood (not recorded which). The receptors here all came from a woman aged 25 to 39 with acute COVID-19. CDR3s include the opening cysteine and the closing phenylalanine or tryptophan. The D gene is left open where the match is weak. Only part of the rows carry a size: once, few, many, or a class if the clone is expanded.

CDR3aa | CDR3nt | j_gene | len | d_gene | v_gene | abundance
CASSLRPEGWSGYTF | TGTGCCAGCAGCTTAAGGCCGGAGGGGTGGTCTGGCTACACCTTC | TRBJ1-2 | 15 | - | TRBV13 | once
CASSRINTEAFF | TGTGCCAGCAGTCGAATAAACACTGAAGCTTTCTTT | TRBJ1-1 | 12 | - | TRBV6-6 | -
CASSETAISDTQYF | TGTGCCAGCAGTGAAACTGCCATCTCAGATACGCAGTATTTT | TRBJ2-3 | 14 | - | TRBV6-1 | -
CAWSQDGQGYQPQHF | TGTGCCTGGAGCCAAGACGGACAGGGCTATCAGCCCCAGCATTTT | TRBJ1-5 | 15 | TRBD1 | TRBV30 | -
CASSVSPGGAGNTIYF | TGTGCCAGCAGCGTATCCCCCGGGGGGGCTGGAAACACCATATATTTT | TRBJ1-3 | 16 | - | TRBV9 | -
CASSEIWGEGSPLHF | TGTGCCAGCAGTGAAATTTGGGGTGAGGGCTCACCCCTCCACTTT | TRBJ1-6 | 15 | - | TRBV2 | -
CASSYRGLAGADTQYF | TGTGCCAGCAGTTACCGGGGACTAGCGGGAGCAGATACGCAGTATTTT | TRBJ2-3 | 16 | TRBD2 | TRBV6-2/TRBV6-3 | -
CASSDGTSDNEQFF | TGTGCCAGCAGTGACGGGACTAGTGACAATGAGCAGTTCTTC | TRBJ2-1 | 14 | TRBD2 | TRBV6-4 | -
CASSLGQEREAQYF | TGCGCCAGCAGCTTGGGACAGGAAAGAGAGGCCCAGTACTTC | TRBJ2-5 | 14 | - | TRBV5-1 | -
CASSQPSGVYEQYF | TGTGCCAGCAGCCAACCCAGCGGCGTCTACGAGCAGTACTTC | TRBJ2-7 | 14 | - | TRBV7-2 | -
CASESGDRDTEAFF | TGTGCCAGCGAATCAGGGGACAGGGACACTGAAGCTTTCTTT | TRBJ1-1 | 14 | TRBD1 | TRBV28 | -
CASSLIPPGLAGGQQETQYF | TGCGCCAGCAGCTTGATTCCTCCGGGACTAGCGGGAGGACAGCAAGAGACCCAGTACTTC | TRBJ2-5 | 20 | TRBD2 | TRBV5-1 | -
CASSLGDSDNEQFF | TGCGCCAGCAGCTTGGGGGACTCCGACAATGAGCAGTTCTTC | TRBJ2-1 | 14 | - | TRBV5-1 | -
CASSLGAGGGTDTQYF | TGTGCCAGCAGCTTGGGCGCGGGAGGTGGCACAGATACGCAGTATTTT | TRBJ2-3 | 16 | TRBD2 | TRBV5-6 | -
CASSGTSGYEQYF | TGTGCCAGCAGTGGGACTAGCGGCTACGAGCAGTACTTC | TRBJ2-7 | 13 | TRBD2 | TRBV2 | -
CATASGAAFDNEQFF | TGTGCCACCGCAAGTGGGGCGGCGTTTGACAATGAGCAGTTCTTC | TRBJ2-1 | 15 | - | TRBV24-1 | -
CASSPRGGSSDEQYF | TGTGCCAGCAGCCCGCGGGGAGGGAGTAGTGACGAGCAGTACTTC | TRBJ2-7 | 15 | TRBD2 | TRBV3-1/TRBV3-2 | -
CAPFGLGRNEQFF | TGTGCTCCATTTGGACTTGGTCGCAATGAGCAGTTCTTC | TRBJ2-1 | 13 | - | TRBV28 | -
CASSASGMSFSEQYF | TGTGCCAGCAGCGCTAGCGGGATGAGCTTTTCCGAGCAGTACTTC | TRBJ2-7 | 15 | TRBD2 | TRBV9 | -
CASSQTTRDRGPYEQYF | TGCGCCAGCAGCCAAACCACCCGGGACAGGGGCCCTTACGAGCAGTACTTC | TRBJ2-7 | 17 | TRBD1 | TRBV4-1 | -
CASSPSVLAGINEQFF | TGTGCCAGCTCACCGAGCGTACTAGCGGGAATCAATGAGCAGTTCTTC | TRBJ2-1 | 16 | TRBD2 | TRBV18 | -
CASRNRDRQYF | TGTGCCAGCAGAAATCGGGACAGGCAGTACTTC | TRBJ2-7 | 11 | TRBD1 | TRBV28 | -
CASSRLDRAYEQYF | TGTGCCAGCAGCCGCTTGGACAGGGCCTACGAGCAGTACTTC | TRBJ2-7 | 14 | TRBD1 | TRBV5-6 | -
CASSPRGDPPETQYF | TGTGCCAGCAGTCCCCGGGGAGACCCCCCTGAGACCCAGTACTTC | TRBJ2-5 | 15 | - | TRBV27 | -
CSASSGNTIYF | TGCAGTGCGAGCTCTGGAAACACCATATATTTT | TRBJ1-3 | 11 | - | TRBV20-1 | -
CASSVELADNEQFF | TGTGCCAGCAGTGTAGAACTAGCGGACAATGAGCAGTTCTTC | TRBJ2-1 | 14 | TRBD2 | TRBV6-4 | few
CASSQGGQGYGYTF | TGTGCCAGCAGCCAAGGAGGACAGGGGTATGGCTACACCTTC | TRBJ1-2 | 14 | TRBD1 | TRBV3-1/TRBV3-2 | -
CAWSVQGTANQPQHF | TGTGCCTGGAGTGTACAGGGCACAGCGAATCAGCCCCAGCATTTT | TRBJ1-5 | 15 | - | TRBV30 | -
CASSPFSQTSNTEAFF | TGTGCCAGCTCACCCTTTTCACAAACCTCGAACACTGAAGCTTTCTTT | TRBJ1-1 | 16 | - | TRBV18 | -
CASSLGHLRGEQYF | TGTGCCAGCAGCTTGGGACATCTTCGGGGCGAGCAGTACTTC | TRBJ2-7 | 14 | - | TRBV13 | -
CASSTPGGQPTKQYF | TGTGCCAGCAGTACCCCTGGCGGCCAGCCTACTAAGCAGTACTTC | TRBJ2-7 | 15 | - | TRBV27 | -
CASSLVLAAITYNEQFF | TGTGCCAGCAGCTTAGTTCTAGCGGCAATCACCTACAATGAGCAGTTCTTC | TRBJ2-1 | 17 | TRBD2 | TRBV11-2 | -
CASSTTGRGNQPQHF | TGTGCCAGCAGCACAACCGGGAGGGGCAATCAGCCCCAGCATTTT | TRBJ1-5 | 15 | - | TRBV5-8 | -
CAWSDRGRYGYTF | TGTGCCTGGAGCGACAGGGGACGCTATGGCTACACCTTC | TRBJ1-2 | 13 | TRBD1 | TRBV30 | -
CASSPAGQGDTEAFF | TGTGCCAGCTCACCAGCGGGACAGGGGGACACTGAAGCTTTCTTT | TRBJ1-1 | 15 | TRBD1 | TRBV18 | -
CSVQERDQVASYNEQFF | TGCAGCGTTCAAGAGCGGGACCAGGTTGCCTCCTACAATGAGCAGTTCTTC | TRBJ2-1 | 17 | TRBD2 | TRBV29-1 | -
CATSASGTGHMGDQPQHF | TGTGCCACCAGTGCGTCGGGGACAGGGCACATGGGGGATCAGCCCCAGCATTTT | TRBJ1-5 | 18 | TRBD1 | TRBV24-1 | -
CSVVGTVINTEAFF | TGCAGCGTCGTTGGGACAGTAATAAACACTGAAGCTTTCTTT | TRBJ1-1 | 14 | TRBD1 | TRBV29-1 | -
CASSLVGGYTDTQYF | TGTGCCAGCAGCTTGGTTGGGGGGTACACAGATACGCAGTATTTT | TRBJ2-3 | 15 | - | TRBV5-4 | -
CASSPLAGNRFLSNQPQHF | TGTGCCAGCAGCCCCCTGGCGGGCAACCGCTTCCTTAGCAATCAGCCCCAGCATTTT | TRBJ1-5 | 19 | - | TRBV27 | -
CASSVERGTNEKLFF | TGTGCCAGCAGCGTAGAGCGGGGAACTAATGAAAAACTGTTTTTT | TRBJ1-4 | 15 | - | TRBV9 | -
CASSIDRLAGVYEQFF | TGTGCCAGTAGTATAGATCGATTAGCGGGAGTGTATGAGCAGTTCTTC | TRBJ2-1 | 16 | TRBD2 | TRBV19 | -
CATSVPIPHGGTNEKLFF | TGTGCCACCAGCGTCCCTATCCCGCACGGGGGAACTAATGAAAAACTGTTTTTT | TRBJ1-4 | 18 | - | TRBV15 | -
CASSPPGGLDEKLFF | TGCGCCAGCAGCCCCCCGGGGGGTTTAGATGAAAAACTGTTTTTT | TRBJ1-4 | 15 | - | TRBV5-1 | -